These T cell receptor beta chains were read from a single sample in a study of T cells in Graves' hyperthyroidism and ophthalmopathy. Each CDR3 protein gets one entry after TCRdb re-called the multiplex PCR reads with MiXCR. The sample shows 350,000 to 400,000 distinct CDR3 sequences, 15% of them seen only once. Sequenced: blood. All receptors come from a woman aged 25-40 years with Graves' hyperthyroidism. Both conserved end residues are part of each CDR3. Each record gives: J gene, clone size, D gene, V gene, CDR3 DNA, CDR3 protein. The D gene is left open where the match is weak. Clone sizes are given selectively: once, few, many, or a class where the clone is expanded.

>TRBJ2-7|few|NA|TRBV9
TGTGCCAGCAGCGCTTGGGACCAGTCCTACGAGCAGTACTTC
CASSAWDQSYEQYF
>TRBJ1-4|NA|TRBD1|TRBV24-1
TGTGCCACCAGTGATTCCGGACAGGGGATGGGTGAAAAACTGTTTTTT
CATSDSGQGMGEKLFF
>TRBJ1-1|many|NA|TRBV18
TGTGCCAGCTCACCACTCATTGCAGGAGACATGAACACTGAAGCTTTCTTT
CASSPLIAGDMNTEAFF
>TRBJ2-2|few|NA|TRBV30
TGTGCCTGGAGTTTCGGGGGAGGGAACACCGGGGAGCTGTTTTTT
CAWSFGGGNTGELFF
>TRBJ1-2|few|NA|TRBV10-3
TGTGCCATCAGTGAGTCCGAGAGCAGGCCAAGAACTAACTATGGCTACACCTTC
CAISESESRPRTNYGYTF
>TRBJ2-3|few|NA|TRBV30
TGTGCCTCTAGTCCGGGACTGCTCACAGATACGCAGTATTTT
CASSPGLLTDTQYF
>TRBJ1-1|many|NA|TRBV18
TGTGCCAGCTCCCTTACTCTCACGGGCACTGAAGCTTTCTTT
CASSLTLTGTEAFF
>TRBJ2-1|many|TRBD2|TRBV28
TGTGCCAGCAGCGTAGCGGGAGTCAAGGAGCAGTTCTTC
CASSVAGVKEQFF
>TRBJ2-3|many|NA|TRBV2
TGTGCCAGCGTCTTCGAGGCCTCCGCTAGCACAGATACGCAGTATTTT
CASVFEASASTDTQYF
>TRBJ2-1|few|TRBD1|TRBV3-1
TGTGCCAGCAGGGGGGGACAGGGAAACTACAATGAGCAGTTCTTC
CASRGGQGNYNEQFF
>TRBJ2-2|NA|NA|TRBV20-1
TGCAGTGCTAGAGATCCTAACACCGGGGAGCTGTTTTTT
CSARDPNTGELFF
>TRBJ2-5|many|NA|TRBV20-1
TGCAGTGCTAGAGATTTAGAGACCCAGTACTTC
CSARDLETQYF
>TRBJ1-1|few|NA|TRBV7-9
TGTGCCAGCAGACGGCCGGGACTACCTAATTTCTTT
CASRRPGLPNFF
>TRBJ2-7|many|TRBD2|TRBV20-1
TGCAGTGCCGATGTTCTAGCGGAGGTCTGGGAGCAGTACTTC
CSADVLAEVWEQYF
>TRBJ2-4|NA|NA|TRBV27
TGTGCCAGCGCCATTCAAGGCTGGGTCTCATTATCCAAAAACATTCAGTACTTC
CASAIQGWVSLSKNIQYF
>TRBJ2-5|few|NA|TRBV20-1
TGCAGTGCTGCGGACAGCCAACCCCAAGAGACCCAGTACTTC
CSAADSQPQETQYF
>TRBJ1-1|few|NA|TRBV28
TGTGCCAGCAGTTCAGCCTCCACGGGGACGAACACTGAAGCTTTCTTT
CASSSASTGTNTEAFF
>TRBJ2-5|NA|TRBD2|TRBV30
TGTGCCTCGAACAAGGGACTAGCGGGAGAGGGGACCCAGTACTTC
CASNKGLAGEGTQYF
>TRBJ2-1|many|NA|TRBV6-1
TGTGCCAGCAGTTACGAAGGCGGACACAATGAGCAGTTCTTC
CASSYEGGHNEQFF
>TRBJ1-1|NA|NA|TRBV28
TGTGCCAGCAGCTCGGGACGGGAAACTGAAGCTTTCTTT
CASSSGRETEAFF
>TRBJ2-7|NA|TRBD2|TRBV9
TGTGCCAGCAGCGTCGCCTCCGGGACTAGTTACGAGCAGTACTTC
CASSVASGTSYEQYF
>TRBJ2-5|many|TRBD1|TRBV30
TGTGCCTGGAGTGTCAGAGGGGGCACCGGACAAGAGACCCAGTACTTC
CAWSVRGGTGQETQYF
>TRBJ2-7|NA|NA|TRBV12-3/TRBV12-4
TGTGCCAGCAGTGGTACCGCTCAATACGAGCAGTACTTC
CASSGTAQYEQYF
>TRBJ2-7|many|TRBD2|TRBV20-1
TGCAGTGCTAGAGATTCCCGACTAGCGGGAGGCACATTGTACGAGCAGTACTTC
CSARDSRLAGGTLYEQYF
>TRBJ2-1|few|TRBD1|TRBV5-6
TGTGCCAGCAGCATATGGACAGGTTTTAGGGATGAGCAGTTCTTC
CASSIWTGFRDEQFF
>TRBJ1-1|many|NA|TRBV24-1
TGTGCCACCAGGGGGAAAGGGACCCCGAGTGGAGCGACTGAAGCTTTCTTT
CATRGKGTPSGATEAFF
>TRBJ2-1|many|TRBD2|TRBV2
TGTGCCAGCAGTGAAGGGGGGGGGGTGCGGGGTTACAATGAGCAGTTCTTC
CASSEGGGVRGYNEQFF
>TRBJ2-2|NA|NA|TRBV12-3/TRBV12-4
TGTGCCAGCAGGCTCCGACAGGCGAACACCGGGGAGCTGTTTTTT
CASRLRQANTGELFF
>TRBJ2-5|few|NA|TRBV10-3
TGTGCCATCAGTGAACCACTATTGGGGGCTGGTGAGACCCAGTACTTC
CAISEPLLGAGETQYF
>TRBJ2-3|NA|NA|TRBV5-4
TGTGCCAGCAGCTTGATCTACACAGATACGCAGTATTTT
CASSLIYTDTQYF
>TRBJ2-7|NA|TRBD1|TRBV10-3
TGTGCCATCAGCCCGGGACAGGACTCCCACGAGCAGTACTTC
CAISPGQDSHEQYF
>TRBJ2-7|many|TRBD2|TRBV7-8
TGTGCCAGCAGCAACCGACTAGCGGGAGGGGTCGACGAGCAGTACTTC
CASSNRLAGGVDEQYF
>TRBJ2-4|many|NA|TRBV3-1
TGTGCCAGCAGCCAAGATTATCAGGGAAAGAAAAACATTCAGTACTTC
CASSQDYQGKKNIQYF
>TRBJ2-1|NA|NA|TRBV2
TGTGCCAGCAGTGAAGAAACAGGCAATGAGCAGTTCTTC
CASSEETGNEQFF
>TRBJ2-7|many|TRBD1|TRBV6-1
TGTGCCAGCTCCTACGCACCGGGACAGGGGAATTACGAGCAGTACTTC
CASSYAPGQGNYEQYF
>TRBJ2-7|NA|NA|TRBV2
TGTGTCAGCGGAGGGGAGAGTGGCGAGCAGTACTTC
CVSGGESGEQYF
>TRBJ2-7|few|TRBD1|TRBV12-3/TRBV12-4
TGTGCCAGCAGTTTAGCGCTCAAGACAGGGGGCTACGAGCAGTACTTC
CASSLALKTGGYEQYF
>TRBJ2-2|many|NA|TRBV20-1
TGCAGTGCTAGGAGCGGTACCGGGGAGCTGTTTTTT
CSARSGTGELFF
>TRBJ2-3|few|TRBD1|TRBV5-1
TGCGCCAGCAGCCGTATACCCGGGACAGGGAACGAATATACGCAGTATTTT
CASSRIPGTGNEYTQYF
>TRBJ1-1|NA|NA|TRBV7-9
TGTGCCAGCAGCTCGGAAACACCACGGGGAGCTTTCTTT
CASSSETPRGAFF
>TRBJ2-1|many|TRBD2|TRBV29-1
TGCAGCGTAGAGGGACTAGCGGGATTGGATAATGAGCAGTTCTTC
CSVEGLAGLDNEQFF
>TRBJ2-5|many|TRBD2|TRBV6-6
TGTGCCAGCAGTTACTCGAATTTAGCGGGAGCGGGAGAGACCCAGTACTTC
CASSYSNLAGAGETQYF
>TRBJ1-5|NA|NA|TRBV27
TGTGCCAGTTCCGCCGGGACTGATTTTTATAGCAATCAGCCCCAGCATTTT
CASSAGTDFYSNQPQHF
>TRBJ2-1|NA|NA|TRBV6-1
TGTGCCAGCAGTTTAGCCCCTACACCGGGGAATGAGCAGTTCTTC
CASSLAPTPGNEQFF
>TRBJ2-5|many|TRBD1|TRBV20-1
TGCAGTGTGGGGACAGCACAAGAGACCCAGTACTTC
CSVGTAQETQYF
>TRBJ2-1|few|TRBD1|TRBV5-4
TGTGCCAGCAGCCTTGGACAGGCTTCCTACAATGAGCAGTTCTTC
CASSLGQASYNEQFF
>TRBJ2-3|many|NA|TRBV30
TGTGCCTGCTATCGGGCAGGCCGAAGCACAGATACGCAGTATTTT
CACYRAGRSTDTQYF
>TRBJ1-5|many|NA|TRBV28
TGTGCCAGCAGTTTATGGGGGAATCAGCCCCAGCATTTT
CASSLWGNQPQHF
>TRBJ1-2|many|NA|TRBV27
TGTGCCAGCAGTTGGGGGGCGTCGGAAGGCTACACCTTC
CASSWGASEGYTF